The next 6 T cell receptor beta chains were all read from a single sample in a study of preoperative IRX-2 immunotherapy in early breast cancer. Using immunoSEQ multiplex PCR, the repertoire was profiled, and TCRdb retains in-frame clones only, with some absent. The table shows 25,000 to 30,000 clones, with 80% to 90% occurring only once. Specified treatment: preoperative locoregional IRX-2 cytokine immunotherapy. The material was lymph node tissue, obtained after IRX-2 immunotherapy. These receptors were collected from a human donor with breast cancer.

The chain combines TRBV18 with TRBJ1-1; D remains unclear. This CDR3 is 14 amino acids long. V lost 10 bases and J 0 bases, leaving 15 bases between the germline ends. Germline V gene data show CDR1 as KGHSH and CDR2 as LQKENI. CDR3 region: CATKRNGVNTEAFF. The CDR3 DNA sequence: TGTGCCACCAAAAGAAACGGGGTGAACACTGAAGCTTTCTTT.

This chain uses TRBV27 with TRBJ2-1; D remains ambiguous. The CDR3 spans 15 residues. Trimming cost V 6 bases and J 4 bases, with 16 bases left between them. Looked up from germline, CDR1 is MNHEY and CDR2 is SMNVEV (reference sequence). The CDR3 coding sequence is TGTGCCAGCAGCCCCGCGGTGGGCAGTTACAATGAGCAGTTCTTC. Its protein product is CASSPAVGSYNEQFF.

This rearrangement joins TRBV8-2 to TRBJ1-5. TRBV8-2 is flagged as a pseudogene. The CDR3 has 16 residues. CDR3 amino acids: CASSLRVGGSNQPQHF. The CDR3 nucleotides are TGTGCCAGCAGTTTAAGAGTTGGCGGTAGCAATCAGCCCCAGCATTTT.

A single count supports this clone. The gene calls are TRBV19 and TRBJ2-1, with 7 bases fitting TRBD2. V was pared by 4 bases and J by 3 bases, with 6 bases of the junction left unmatched. CDR3 length: 15 amino acids. Germline assignment: CDR1 LNHDA and CDR2 SQIVND (reference sequence). The CDR3 here is CASSTRAGDYNEQFF. The CDR3 DNA sequence: TGTGCCAGTAGTACCCGCGCGGGGGACTACAATGAGCAGTTCTTC.

This clone was found a few times. The chain employs TRBV18 and TRBJ2-5; the D gene is possibly TRBD1 (6 bases). This CDR3 contains 15 residues. Germline values: CDR1 KGHSH, CDR2 LQKENI. V gave up 2 bases and J gave up 4 bases, with 14 bases separating them. CDR3 nucleotides: TGTGCCAGCTCACCAGGGCAGGGGATCGGAGAGACCCAGTACTTC. Its protein is CASSPGQGIGETQYF. The full variable domain, its missing parts supplied by reference TRBV18 and TRBJ2-5, is NAGVMQNPRHLVRRRGQEARLRCSPMKGHSHVYWYRQLPEEGLKFMVYLQKENIIDESGMPKERFSAEFPKEGPSILRIQQVVRGDSAAYFCASSPGQGIGETQYFGPGTRLLVL.

The genes are TRBV5-1 and TRBJ2-6; no firm D call. The CDR3 has 16 amino acids. Trimming shortened V by 1 base and J by 4 bases, and 12 bases separated the two germline ends. Germline V gene lookup returns CDR1 SGHRS and CDR2 YFSETQ. CDR3 bases: TGCGCCAGCAGCTTGAACGGGTGGGCCGGGGCCAACGTCCTGACTTTC. Translated: CASSLNGWAGANVLTF. Full variable domain (rest looked up from reference TRBV5-1 and TRBJ2-6): KAGVTQTPRYLIKTRGQQVTLSCSPISGHRSVSWYQQTPGQGLQFLFEYFSETQRNKGNFPGRFSGRQFSNSRSEMNVSTLELGDSALYLCASSLNGWAGANVLTFGAGSRLTVL.